This TCR beta chain was profiled in a study of CD8+CD57+ T cells in acquired aplastic anemia (dated by TCRdb to the late 2010s). As for the study more broadly: A mean of roughly 3.2 ug of DNA, ranging from roughly 0.17 to 30 ug, was extracted from sorted CD4+ and CD8+ cells. CD8+CD57+ expansion was defined as frequency above the mean frequency observed in healthy subjects. Summary of the overall study and its limitations: Approximately 31 CD8+ CDR3 sequences were found in both patients and controls but appeared to be highly expressed in patients and within the immunodominant clones of the patients. Patients and healthy controls showed no significant difference in CD8+ Simpson's diversity (P=0.060).

About this clonotype: Its antigen is unknown. No much larger clonotype is one base removed from it; base qualities were not supplied.

Patients chosen for sequencing had shown expansion of CD8+CD57+ cells by flow cytometry. Every patient had severe acquired aplastic anemia, diagnosed using the International Study of Aplastic Anemia and Agranulocytosis and Camitta criteria. Patients had received no therapy at the time of blood sampling. In the study, sorted CD4+ and CD8+ blood T cells from patients with severe aplastic anemia and from healthy subjects underwent deep sequencing of TCR repertoires. Patients were enrolled in the USA under clinicaltrials.gov protocols 00001620, 01623167, 00001397, 00071045, 00081523 and 00961064. Ficoll-Paque density gradient centrifugation was used to isolate peripheral blood mononuclear cells. Before DNA extraction, CD4+ and CD8+ T cells were sorted by FACS or by magnetic beads. TCR beta VDJ combination and CDR3 sequence profiling used genomic DNA as the template. TCR repertoire sequencing was run on an Illumina HiSeq 2000. As for the original processing: Repertoire assessment relied on Simpson's diversity index, CDR3 size and DJ length profiles, and TRBV/TRBJ rearrangement plots. Whichever DNA sequence was most abundant in the deep sequencing data was defined as the immunodominant clone. CDR3 amino acid sequences were screened for sharing across subjects and were compared with published repertoires and the VDJdb database. TCRdb applied fastp at Q25 and MiXCR to the public reads, then kept only in-frame beta chains. When rows share a CDR3 protein, they turn into one entry using the most common DNA and genes. It is TCRdb's table, rather than the study itself, that gives the V and J calls and clone size. Here the sample has about 160,000 distinct CDR3 sequences; less than 60% occur a single time. The ten largest clones take up roughly 2.9% of the sample.

Taken from the germline V gene, the CDR1 and CDR2 loops are ENHRY and SYGVKD. The CDR3 spans 14 residues, from the cysteine through the valine. This entry keeps only the CDR3 DNA: 42 bases, framed from base 1. The rearranged segments are TRBV10-3 and TRBJ2-7, with the D gene too uncertain to name. The source material was sorted CD4+, CD8+, or CD8+CD57+ T cells (not recorded which) from PBMCs. The source of this sequence is a human donor with aplastic anemia. The bases are TGCGCCATCAGTTACACCGATGAATTGTACGAGCAGTACGTC. It translates to CAISYTDELYEQYV.